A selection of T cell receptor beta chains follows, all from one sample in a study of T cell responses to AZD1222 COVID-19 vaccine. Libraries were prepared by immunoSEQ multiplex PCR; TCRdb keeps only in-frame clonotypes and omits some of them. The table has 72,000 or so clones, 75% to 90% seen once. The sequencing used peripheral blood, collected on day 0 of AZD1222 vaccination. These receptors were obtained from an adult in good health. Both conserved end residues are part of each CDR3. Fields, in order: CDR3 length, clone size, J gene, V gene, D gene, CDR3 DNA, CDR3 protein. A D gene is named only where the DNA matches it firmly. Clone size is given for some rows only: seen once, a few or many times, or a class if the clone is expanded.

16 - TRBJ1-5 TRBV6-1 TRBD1 TGTGCCAGCAGTGAATCGACAGGGGGGGGCAATCAGCCCCAGCATTTT CASSESTGGGNQPQHF
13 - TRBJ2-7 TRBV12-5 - TGTGCTAGTGGTTTGGGCGCGACCTACGAGCAGTACTTC CASGLGATYEQYF
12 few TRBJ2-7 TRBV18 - TGTGCCAGCTCACCCAACTCCTACGAGCAGTACTTC CASSPNSYEQYF
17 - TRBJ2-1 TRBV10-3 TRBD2 TGTGCCACCCACCGGGGGGTTAGCGATCGATATTACAATGAGCAGTTCTTC CATHRGVSDRYYNEQFF
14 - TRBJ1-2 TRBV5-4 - TGTGCCAGCAGCGTTAGGGACACGAACTATGGCTACACCTTC CASSVRDTNYGYTF
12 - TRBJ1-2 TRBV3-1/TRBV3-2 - TGTGCCAGCAGCCAAGTTGAAGCCGGCTACACCTTC CASSQVEAGYTF
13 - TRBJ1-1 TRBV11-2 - TGTGCCAGCAGCTTCTCGGAGAACACTGAAGCTTTCTTT CASSFSENTEAFF
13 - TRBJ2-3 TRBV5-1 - TGCGCCAGCAGCTTGGGCTACACAGATACGCAGTATTTT CASSLGYTDTQYF
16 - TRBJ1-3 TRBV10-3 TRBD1 TGTGCCATCAGTCTAGGGACAGGGACCGCACAGGGGGCCATATATTTT CAISLGTGTAQGAIYF
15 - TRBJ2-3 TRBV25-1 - TGTGCCAGCAGTCGGGACTTTTCTTGGGCTCATACGCAGTATTTT CASSRDFSWAHTQYF
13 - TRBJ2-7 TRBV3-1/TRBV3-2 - TGTGCCAGCAGCCCCGGGATGGTTATCGAGCAGTACTTC CASSPGMVIEQYF
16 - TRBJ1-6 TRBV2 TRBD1 TGTGCCAGCAGCGATTTCGGGGACAGGGGTAATTCACCCCTCCACTTT CASSDFGDRGNSPLHF
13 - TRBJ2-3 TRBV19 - TGTGCCAGTAGTATTCGTTTCACAGATACGCAGTATTTT CASSIRFTDTQYF
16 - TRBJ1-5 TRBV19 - TGTGCCAGTAGTACCCACCTGGGACGGTTCAATCAGCCCCAGCATTTT CASSTHLGRFNQPQHF
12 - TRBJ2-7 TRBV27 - TGTGCCAGCAGGGGCATAGGGTACGAGCAGTACTTC CASRGIGYEQYF
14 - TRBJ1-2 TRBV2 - TGTGCCAGCAGTGACCCGACGCCTGGGCGTGGCTACACCTTC CASSDPTPGRGYTF
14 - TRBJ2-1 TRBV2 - TGTGCCAGCAGAAGCAGGAGCTCCTACAATGAGCAGTTCTTC CASRSRSSYNEQFF
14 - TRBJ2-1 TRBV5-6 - TGTGCCAGCAGCTCGACGGGGGTGTACAATGAGCAGTTCTTC CASSSTGVYNEQFF
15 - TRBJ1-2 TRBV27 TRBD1 TGTGCCAGCAGTTTATTCTACCGGACAGGACGTGGCTACACCTTC CASSLFYRTGRGYTF
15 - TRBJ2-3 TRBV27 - TGTGCCAGCACTTGGTGGGCAGGGTCGACAGATACGCAGTATTTT CASTWWAGSTDTQYF
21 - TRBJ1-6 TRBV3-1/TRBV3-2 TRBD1 TGTGCCAGCAGCCAGGCCCTGTGGGTGGACAGGCCAAGCTCCTATAATTCACCCCTCCACTTT CASSQALWVDRPSSYNSPLHF
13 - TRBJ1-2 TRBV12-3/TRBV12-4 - TGTGCCAGCAGTTTGGGCGTGAGGGGAGGCTACACCTTC CASSLGVRGGYTF
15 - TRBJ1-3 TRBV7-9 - TGTGCCAGCAGCACGGTAGCGGGGGGCGGAAACACCATATATTTT CASSTVAGGGNTIYF
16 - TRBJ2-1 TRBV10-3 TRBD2 TGTGCCATCAGTGCTCCCTGGGGGGAGGGTAACAATGAGCAGTTCTTC CAISAPWGEGNNEQFF
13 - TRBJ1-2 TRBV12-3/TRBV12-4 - TGTGCCAGCAGCCTAAACTGGGCCTATGGCTACACCTTC CASSLNWAYGYTF
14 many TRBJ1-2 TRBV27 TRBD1 TGTGCCAGCAGTCCACAGGACAGGGTCTATGGCTACACCTTC CASSPQDRVYGYTF
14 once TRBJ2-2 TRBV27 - TGTGCCAGCAGTCCCTATGATAAGGACGGGGAGCTGTTTTTT CASSPYDKDGELFF
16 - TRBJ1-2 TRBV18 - TGTGCCAGCTCACCTACCTTCACAGGGATTAGCTATGGCTACACCTTC CASSPTFTGISYGYTF
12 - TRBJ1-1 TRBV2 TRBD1 TGTGCCAGCAGTGGGGACAGCCATGAAGCTTTCTTT CASSGDSHEAFF
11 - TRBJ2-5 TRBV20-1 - TGCAGTGCTAGACCCGAGGAGACCCAGTACTTC CSARPEETQYF
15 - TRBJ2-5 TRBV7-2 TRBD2 TGTGCCAGCAGCTTGAATAGCGGGAGGGGAGAGACCCAGTACTTC CASSLNSGRGETQYF
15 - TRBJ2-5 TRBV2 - TGTGCCAGCAGTGATGGGGTAGCAACCCAAGAGACCCAGTACTTC CASSDGVATQETQYF
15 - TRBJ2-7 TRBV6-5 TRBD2 TGTGCCAGCAGTTACTCCATGCGGGGGGTAGGCGAGCAGTACTTC CASSYSMRGVGEQYF
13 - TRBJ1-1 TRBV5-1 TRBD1 TGCGCCAGCAGCCCCTACAGGGGCACTGAAGCTTTCTTT CASSPYRGTEAFF
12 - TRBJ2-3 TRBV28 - TGTGCCAGCAGTGGGGGTTTCGATACGCAGTATTTT CASSGGFDTQYF
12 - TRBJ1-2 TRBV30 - TGTGCCTGGAGTTCGACAGTTGGTGGCTACACCTTC CAWSSTVGGYTF
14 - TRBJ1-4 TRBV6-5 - TGTGCCAGCACCCCCGGTGCCCCCAATGAAAAACTGTTTTTT CASTPGAPNEKLFF
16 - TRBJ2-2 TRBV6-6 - TGTGCCAGCAGTTACAGGGGACCCCCGAACACCGGGGAGCTGTTTTTT CASSYRGPPNTGELFF
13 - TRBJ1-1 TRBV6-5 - TGTGCCAGCAGTTCTGTGATCGGTTTGGAAGCTTTCTTT CASSSVIGLEAFF
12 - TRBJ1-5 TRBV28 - TGTGCCAGCAATAACGTCAGGCAGCCCCAGCATTTT CASNNVRQPQHF